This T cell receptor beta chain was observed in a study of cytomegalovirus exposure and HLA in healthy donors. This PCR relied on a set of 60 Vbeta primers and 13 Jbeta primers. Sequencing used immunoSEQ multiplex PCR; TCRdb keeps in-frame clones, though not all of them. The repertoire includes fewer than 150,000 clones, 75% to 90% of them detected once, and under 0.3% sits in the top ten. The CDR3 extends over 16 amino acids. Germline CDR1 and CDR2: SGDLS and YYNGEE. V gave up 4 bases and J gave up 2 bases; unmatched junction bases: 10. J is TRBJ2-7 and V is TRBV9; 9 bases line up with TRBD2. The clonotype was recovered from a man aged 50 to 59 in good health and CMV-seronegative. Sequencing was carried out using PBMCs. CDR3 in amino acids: CASSQTRASGAYEQYF. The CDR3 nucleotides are TGTGCCAGCAGCCAAACTCGGGCTAGCGGGGCCTACGAGCAGTACTTC.